The TCR beta chain under discussion was sequenced for a study of T cells after posttransplantation cyclophosphamide. Sequencing was performed with immunoSEQ multiplex PCR; in TCRdb, only in-frame clones are kept and a portion is missing. This table has approximately 30,000 clones, approximately 90% appearing once. Broader study findings: Skin or GI-infiltrating T cells shared few TRB sequences with blood. Recipient CMV seropositivity and CMV reactivation strongly tracked TRB clonality. Donor-recipient repertoire similarity was low at 1-2 months, rising over year one.

To note about this clone: The antigen is not known.

The CDR3 has 15 amino acids. Germline-derived CDR1 and CDR2 are SEHNR and FQNEAQ (reference sequence). V dropped 3 bases and J dropped 8; count of bases not matched to a gene: 2. Sequencing used PBMCs. The chain combines TRBV7-9 with TRBJ2-1, with 15 bases matching TRBD2. The sequence was obtained from a woman in her thirties or forties with a blood cancer, CMV-positive, and with a related stem cell donor. CDR3 protein: CASSFGTSGGYEQFF. CDR3 DNA: TGTGCCAGCAGCTTTGGGACTAGCGGGGGGTATGAGCAGTTCTTC.